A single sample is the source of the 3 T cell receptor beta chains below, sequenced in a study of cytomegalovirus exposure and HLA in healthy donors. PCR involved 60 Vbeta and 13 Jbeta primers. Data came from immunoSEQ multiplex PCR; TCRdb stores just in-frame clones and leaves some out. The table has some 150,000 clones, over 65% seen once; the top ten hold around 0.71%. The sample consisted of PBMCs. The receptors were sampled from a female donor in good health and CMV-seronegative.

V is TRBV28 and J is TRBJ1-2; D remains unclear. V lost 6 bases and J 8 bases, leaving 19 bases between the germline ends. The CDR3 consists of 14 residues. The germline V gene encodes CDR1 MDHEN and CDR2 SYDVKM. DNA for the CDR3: TGTGCCAGCAGCTCGACCAATCCGGGGTGGGGCTACACCTTC. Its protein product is CASSSTNPGWGYTF.

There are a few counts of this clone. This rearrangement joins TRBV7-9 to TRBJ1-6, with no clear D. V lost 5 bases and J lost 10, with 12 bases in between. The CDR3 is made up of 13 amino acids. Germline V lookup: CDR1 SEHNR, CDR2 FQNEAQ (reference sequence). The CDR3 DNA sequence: TGTGCCAGCAGCCCTCGAGGTGGATCACCCCTCCACTTT. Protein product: CASSPRGGSPLHF.

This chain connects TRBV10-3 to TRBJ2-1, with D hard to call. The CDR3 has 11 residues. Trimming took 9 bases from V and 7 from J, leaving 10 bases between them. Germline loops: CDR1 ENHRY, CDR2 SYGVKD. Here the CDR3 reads CAINGPNEQFF. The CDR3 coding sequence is TGTGCCATAAACGGTCCAAATGAGCAGTTCTTC.